The rows below give T cell receptor beta chains drawn from one sample of a study of post-analysis software for immune sequencing data. TCRdb reprocessed the PCR reads via MiXCR and lists one record per CDR3 protein. The sample has fewer than 700,000 distinct CDR3 sequences, around 40% seen once. Material: blood. All receptors come from a girl aged 5-17 years with multiple sclerosis. The CDR3 runs from the conserved cysteine through the conserved F or W. A D gene is named only where the DNA matches it firmly. Some rows have no size entry. The others give once, few or many, or a class for an expanded clone.

J: TRBJ2-7; V: TRBV12-3/TRBV12-4; size: -; D: TRBD2; DNA: TGTGCCACCCAGCGGGAGGTCTCCTACGAGCAGTACTTC; CDR3: CATQREVSYEQYF
J: TRBJ2-7; V: TRBV5-1; size: once; D: TRBD1; DNA: TGCGCCAGCAGCTTGGCCCAGGGACAGGGGCGTTTCTACGAGCAGTACTTC; CDR3: CASSLAQGQGRFYEQYF
J: TRBJ2-7; V: TRBV10-3; size: many; D: -; DNA: TGTGCCATCAGTGACCAATCTTACGAGCAGTACTTC; CDR3: CAISDQSYEQYF
J: TRBJ1-2; V: TRBV20-1; size: -; D: -; DNA: TGCAGTGCTAGCCAGGTACCGTATGACTATGGCTACACCTTC; CDR3: CSASQVPYDYGYTF
J: TRBJ2-6; V: TRBV7-9; size: few; D: -; DNA: TGTGCCAGCAGCTTCACTATGGGCAGGGGGGTATCTGGGGCCAACGTCCTGACTTTC; CDR3: CASSFTMGRGVSGANVLTF
J: TRBJ2-6; V: TRBV7-8; size: -; D: -; DNA: TGTGCCAGCAGCTCCCAAGTGACCGGGGCCAACGTCCTGACTTTC; CDR3: CASSSQVTGANVLTF
J: TRBJ2-6; V: TRBV5-1; size: -; D: -; DNA: TGCGCCAGCAGCATAAGACAGCTCTCTGGGGCCAACGTCCTGACTTTC; CDR3: CASSIRQLSGANVLTF
J: TRBJ2-7; V: TRBV6-5; size: few; D: -; DNA: TGTGCCAGCAGTTACTCGATGATGAAGCTCCGCGAGCAGTACTTC; CDR3: CASSYSMMKLREQYF
J: TRBJ2-1; V: TRBV7-8; size: -; D: -; DNA: TGTGCCAGCAGCTTAGGGGTCAGAGGTAATGAGCAGTTCTTC; CDR3: CASSLGVRGNEQFF
J: TRBJ1-2; V: TRBV7-2; size: few; D: -; DNA: TGTGCCAGCAGCTTAGCCGCAGGGATCCACCAAGGTGGCTACACCTTC; CDR3: CASSLAAGIHQGGYTF
J: TRBJ2-1; V: TRBV12-3/TRBV12-4; size: few; D: -; DNA: TGTGCCAGCACCTTCGGGACTGGGTCCTACAATGAGCAGTTCTTC; CDR3: CASTFGTGSYNEQFF
J: TRBJ2-3; V: TRBV2; size: -; D: TRBD2; DNA: TGTGCCAGCAGTGGGGATGGAGCGGGGGGGACAGATACGCAGTATTTT; CDR3: CASSGDGAGGTDTQYF
J: TRBJ2-1; V: TRBV5-1; size: -; D: -; DNA: TGCGCCAGCAGCTTGGCCGTAGGATGGGCCTACAATGAGCAGTTCTTC; CDR3: CASSLAVGWAYNEQFF
J: TRBJ2-3; V: TRBV4-1; size: few; D: TRBD1; DNA: TGCGCCAGCAGCCTAGTTATCGGTGTCTTCCGGGACAGGGTAAGGGATACGCAGTATTTT; CDR3: CASSLVIGVFRDRVRDTQYF
J: TRBJ2-7; V: TRBV5-1; size: many; D: -; DNA: TGCGCCAGCAGCTTCGCAAGACAGGAGATCGACTACGAGCAGTACTTC; CDR3: CASSFARQEIDYEQYF
J: TRBJ2-5; V: TRBV12-3/TRBV12-4; size: few; D: -; DNA: TGTGCCACCCGGCGGGGTAGGCAAGAGACCCAGTACTTC; CDR3: CATRRGRQETQYF